This TCR beta chain is from a study of blood T cell repertoires in COVID-19. Across the study: PBMCs, B-cell-depleted T cells, or T cells provided the cDNA or gDNA that made up the material.

Germline CDR1 SEHNR, CDR2 FQNEAQ (reference sequence). The trim removed 1 base at V and 10 bases at J, leaving 8 bases unmatched. The CDR3 totals 14 residues. Sequencing used immunoSEQ multiplex PCR; TCRdb keeps in-frame clones, though not all of them. The data show under 300,000 clones, with about four fifths seen just once and about 3.2% held by the top ten. Material for sequencing was peripheral blood. V usage is TRBV7-9 and J usage is TRBJ1-2; TRBD1 matches at 8 bases. The sequence was obtained from a woman in her fifties or sixties with active or convalescent COVID-19. Here the CDR3 DNA reads TGTGCCAGCAGCTTAGGGGCAGGGGGCCTGGACTACACCTTC. Amino acids: CASSLGAGGLDYTF. Full variable domain (remainder filled in from reference TRBV7-9 and TRBJ1-2): DTGVSQNPRHKITKRGQNVTFRCDPISEHNRLYWYRQTLGQGPEFLTYFQNEAQLEKSRLLSDRFSAERPKGSFSTLEIQRTEQGDSAMYLCASSLGAGGLDYTFGSGTRLTVV.